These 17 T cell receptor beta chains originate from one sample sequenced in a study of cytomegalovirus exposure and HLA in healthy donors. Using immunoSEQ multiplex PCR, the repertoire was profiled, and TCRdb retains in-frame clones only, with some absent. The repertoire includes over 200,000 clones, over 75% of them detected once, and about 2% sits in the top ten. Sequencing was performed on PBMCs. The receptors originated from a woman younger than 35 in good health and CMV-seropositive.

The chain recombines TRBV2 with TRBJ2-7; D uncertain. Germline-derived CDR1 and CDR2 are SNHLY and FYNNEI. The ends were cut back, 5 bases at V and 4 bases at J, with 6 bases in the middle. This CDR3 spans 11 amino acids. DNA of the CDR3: TGTGCCAGCAGTTCCCGGTACGAGCAGTACTTC. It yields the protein CASSSRYEQYF.

The CDR3, as DNA: TGTGCCAGCAGCCAAGGAAGGGGTGGGGCCAACGTCCTGACTTTC. Protein: CASSQGRGGANVLTF. This sequence joins TRBV14 and TRBJ2-6, with D perhaps TRBD1 (5 bases). The V and J ends lost 1 base and 3 bases respectively, with 7 bases between them. This CDR3 has 15 residues. Germline V lookup: CDR1 SGHDN, CDR2 FVKESK.

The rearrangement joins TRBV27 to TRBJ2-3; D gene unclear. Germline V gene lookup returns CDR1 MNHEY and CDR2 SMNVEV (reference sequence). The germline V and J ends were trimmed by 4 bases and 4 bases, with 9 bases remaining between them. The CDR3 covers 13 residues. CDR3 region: CASSYASPDTQYF. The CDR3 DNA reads TGTGCCAGCAGTTACGCTAGTCCAGATACGCAGTATTTT.

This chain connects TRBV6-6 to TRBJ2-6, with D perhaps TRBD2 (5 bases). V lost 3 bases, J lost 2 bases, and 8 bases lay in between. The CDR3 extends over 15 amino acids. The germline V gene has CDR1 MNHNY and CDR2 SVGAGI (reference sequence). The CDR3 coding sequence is TGTGCCAGCAGTTATGAGGGAACTGGGGCCAACGTCCTGACTTTC. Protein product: CASSYEGTGANVLTF.

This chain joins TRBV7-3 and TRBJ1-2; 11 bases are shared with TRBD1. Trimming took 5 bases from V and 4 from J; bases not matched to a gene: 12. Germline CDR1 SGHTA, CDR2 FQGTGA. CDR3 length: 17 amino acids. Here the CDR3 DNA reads TGTGCCAGCAGCCCTCAGAGTGGGACAGGGGGGCGCTATGGCTACACCTTC. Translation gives CASSPQSGTGGRYGYTF.

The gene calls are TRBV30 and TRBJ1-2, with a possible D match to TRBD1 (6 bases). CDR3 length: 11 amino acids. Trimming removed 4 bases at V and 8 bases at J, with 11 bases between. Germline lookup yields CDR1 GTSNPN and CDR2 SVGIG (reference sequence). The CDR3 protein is CAWNWGGGYTF. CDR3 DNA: TGTGCCTGGAATTGGGGGGGCGGCTACACCTTC.

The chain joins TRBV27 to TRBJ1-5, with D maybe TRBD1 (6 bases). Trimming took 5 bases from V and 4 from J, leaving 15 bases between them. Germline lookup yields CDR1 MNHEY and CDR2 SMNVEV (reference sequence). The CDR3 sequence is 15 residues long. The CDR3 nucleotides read TGTGCCAGCAGTACACAGGGTCGCCGGAATCAGCCCCAGCATTTT. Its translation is CASSTQGRRNQPQHF.

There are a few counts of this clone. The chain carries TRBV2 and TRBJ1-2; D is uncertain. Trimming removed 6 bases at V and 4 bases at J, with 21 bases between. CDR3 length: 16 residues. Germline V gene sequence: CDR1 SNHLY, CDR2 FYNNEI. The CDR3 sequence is CASRVLPPTSSYGYTF. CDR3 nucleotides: TGTGCCAGCAGAGTGCTTCCCCCGACTTCGTCCTATGGCTACACCTTC.

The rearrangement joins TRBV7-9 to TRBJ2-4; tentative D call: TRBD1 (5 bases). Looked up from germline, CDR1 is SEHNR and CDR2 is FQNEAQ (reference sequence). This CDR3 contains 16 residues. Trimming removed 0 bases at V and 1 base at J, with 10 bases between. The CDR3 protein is CASSLATAGAKNIQYF. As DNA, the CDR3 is TGTGCCAGCAGCTTAGCGACAGCTGGTGCCAAAAACATTCAGTACTTC. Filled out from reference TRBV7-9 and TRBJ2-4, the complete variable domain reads DTGVSQNPRHKITKRGQNVTFRCDPISEHNRLYWYRQTLGQGPEFLTYFQNEAQLEKSRLLSDRFSAERPKGSFSTLEIQRTEQGDSAMYLCASSLATAGAKNIQYFGAGTRLSVL.

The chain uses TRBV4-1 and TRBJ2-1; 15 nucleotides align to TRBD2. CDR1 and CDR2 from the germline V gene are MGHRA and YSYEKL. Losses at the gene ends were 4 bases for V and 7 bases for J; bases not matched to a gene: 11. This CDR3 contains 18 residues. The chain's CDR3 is CASSPGLAGGSRGNEQFF. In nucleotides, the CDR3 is TGCGCCAGCAGCCCGGGACTAGCGGGAGGATCACGAGGGAATGAGCAGTTCTTC.

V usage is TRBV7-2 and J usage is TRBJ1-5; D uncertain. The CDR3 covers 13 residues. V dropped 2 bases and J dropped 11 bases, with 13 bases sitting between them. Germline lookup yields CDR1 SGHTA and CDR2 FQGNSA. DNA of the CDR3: TGTGCCAGCAGCTTAAGTGGAGCGGAGTCCCAGCATTTT. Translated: CASSLSGAESQHF.

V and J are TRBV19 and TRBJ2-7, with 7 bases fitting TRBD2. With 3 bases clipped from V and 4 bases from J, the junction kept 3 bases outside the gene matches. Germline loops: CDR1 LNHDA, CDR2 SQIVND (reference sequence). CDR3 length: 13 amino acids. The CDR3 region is CASSIGEGYEQYF. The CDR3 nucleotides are TGTGCCAGTAGTATTGGGGAGGGGTACGAGCAGTACTTC.

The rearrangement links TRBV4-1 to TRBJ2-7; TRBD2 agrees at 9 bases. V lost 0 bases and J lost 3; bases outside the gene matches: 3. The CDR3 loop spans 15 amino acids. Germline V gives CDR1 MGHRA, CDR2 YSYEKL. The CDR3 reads CASSQDRAGGYEQYF. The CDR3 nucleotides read TGCGCCAGCAGCCAAGATAGAGCGGGAGGCTACGAGCAGTACTTC.

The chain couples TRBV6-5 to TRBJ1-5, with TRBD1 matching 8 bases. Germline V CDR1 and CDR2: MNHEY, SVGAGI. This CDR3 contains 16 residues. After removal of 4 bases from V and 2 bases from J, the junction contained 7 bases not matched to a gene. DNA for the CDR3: TGTGCCAGCAGTTTTGGACAGGGTGAGGGCAATCAGCCCCAGCATTTT. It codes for CASSFGQGEGNQPQHF.

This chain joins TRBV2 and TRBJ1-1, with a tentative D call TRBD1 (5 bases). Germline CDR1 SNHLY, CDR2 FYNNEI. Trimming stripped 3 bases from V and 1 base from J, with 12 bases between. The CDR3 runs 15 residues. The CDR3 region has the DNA TGTGCCAGCAGTGACCGCCTCGGGGGGAACACTGAAGCTTTCTTT. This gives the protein CASSDRLGGNTEAFF.

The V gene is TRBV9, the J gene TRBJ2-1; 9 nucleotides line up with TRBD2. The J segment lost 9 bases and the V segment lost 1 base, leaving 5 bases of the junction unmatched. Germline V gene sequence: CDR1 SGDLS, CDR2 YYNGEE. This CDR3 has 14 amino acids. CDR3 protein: CASSVSTSGGEQFF. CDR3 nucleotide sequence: TGTGCCAGCAGCGTATCGACTAGCGGTGGTGAGCAGTTCTTC.

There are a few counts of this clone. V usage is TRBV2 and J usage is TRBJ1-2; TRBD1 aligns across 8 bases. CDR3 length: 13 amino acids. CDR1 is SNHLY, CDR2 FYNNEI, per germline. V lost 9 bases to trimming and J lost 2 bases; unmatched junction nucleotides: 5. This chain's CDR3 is CASDRGGNYGYTF. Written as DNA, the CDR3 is TGTGCCAGTGACAGGGGAGGCAACTATGGCTACACCTTC.